These 17 T cell receptor beta chains were sequenced from one sample in a study of beta chain features in type 1 diabetes. Study findings and constraints: In every one of the four CD4+ subsets, TCRB CDR3s were moderately but significantly shorter in Type 1 diabetes patients.

These receptors' targets are unknown. The isolated RNA, all of it, was reverse transcribed, so expressed TCRB transcripts were what got sequenced. Repertoires were generated with immunoSEQ multiplex PCR, while TCRdb's copy carries only in-frame clones and drops some. The top ten hold about 2.1% of the sample, which has under 50,000 clones, approximately 70% seen once. Sequenced: Tregs from blood. The receptors were sampled from a woman aged 18-29 years with type 1 diabetes.

There are a few counts of this clone. The chain combines TRBV23-1 with TRBJ1-6, with D hard to call. TRBV23-1 is reported as an ORF; its role is uncertain. This CDR3 has 17 amino acids. Between the trimmed V and J ends, which lost 4 bases and 0 bases, there was a span of 13 bases. In DNA, the CDR3 is TGCGCCAGCAGTCCTCCGGGAGGGAACTCCTATAATTCACCCCTCCACTTT. Protein sequence: CASSPPGGNSYNSPLHF.

J is TRBJ2-7 and V is TRBV4-3; 9 positions agree with TRBD1. In germline, CDR1 is LGHNA, CDR2 YSLEER. This CDR3 spans 15 amino acids. Germline trimming cut 2 bases from V and 3 bases from J; bases unmatched to any gene: 5. CDR3 sequence reads: CASSQQTGGIYEQYF. CDR3 bases: TGCGCCAGCAGCCAACAGACAGGGGGAATCTACGAGCAGTACTTC.

This rearrangement joins TRBV6-1 to TRBJ1-4; maybe TRBD1 (5 bases). V gave up 7 bases and J gave up 7 bases, with 10 bases separating them. The CDR3 sequence is 12 residues long. Germline CDR1 reads MNHNS; CDR2 reads SASEGT. The CDR3 loop reads CASKAGGEKLFF. CDR3 in DNA: TGTGCCAGCAAGGCGGGGGGTGAAAAACTGTTTTTT.

The chain employs TRBV4-3 and TRBJ1-6, with D maybe TRBD1 (5 bases). Germline V gene sequence: CDR1 LGHNA, CDR2 YSLEER. The CDR3 is 18 residues long. V shed 3 bases and J shed 7 bases, with 22 bases lying between them. The CDR3 nucleotides read TGCGCCAGCAGCCAGGCTCCAGGGAAACCCGGTCCGAATTCACCCCTCCACTTT. This translates into CASSQAPGKPGPNSPLHF.

The chain employs TRBV14 and TRBJ2-1; D gene uncertain. In germline, CDR1 is SGHDN, CDR2 FVKESK. The CDR3 sequence is 14 residues long. V lost 2 bases, J lost 9 bases, and 14 bases lay in between. This chain's CDR3 is CASSQRGHWSEQFF. CDR3 sequence (DNA): TGTGCCAGCAGCCAAAGAGGCCATTGGAGTGAGCAGTTCTTC.

Turning to this clone: The sample contains more than one DNA sequence encoding this CDR3. V usage is TRBV6-6 and J usage is TRBJ2-2; tentative D call: TRBD1 (7 bases). Trimming took 6 bases from V and 16 from J, leaving 15 bases between them. This CDR3 spans 11 amino acids. CDR1 is MNHNY and CDR2 is SVGAGI in the germline V gene (reference sequence). In DNA form, the CDR3 reads TGTGCCAGCAGCTCCGGGGGACAGCGGTTTTTT. Translated, it gives CASSSGGQRFF.

The chain uses TRBV6-6 and TRBJ2-3; 10 bases are shared with TRBD2. Germline CDR1 reads MNHNY; CDR2 reads SVGAGI (reference sequence). This CDR3 contains 14 residues. The ends lost 6 bases at V and 1 base at J; junction bases unmatched: 1. CDR3 coding DNA: TGTGCCAGCAGACTAGCGGGGCGCACAGATACGCAGTATTTT. It codes for CASRLAGRTDTQYF.

The V gene is TRBV7-9, the J gene TRBJ1-1, with D perhaps matching TRBD1 (5 bases). Trimming took 5 bases from V and 0 from J, leaving 13 bases between them. Germline V gene sequence: CDR1 SEHNR, CDR2 FQNEAQ (reference sequence). The CDR3 has 15 amino acids. The CDR3 protein is CASSTRGTLNTEAFF. The CDR3, as DNA: TGTGCCAGCAGCACAAGGGGCACTTTGAACACTGAAGCTTTCTTT. Full variable domain (remainder filled in from reference TRBV7-9 and TRBJ1-1): DTGVSQNPRHKITKRGQNVTFRCDPISEHNRLYWYRQTLGQGPEFLTYFQNEAQLEKSRLLSDRFSAERPKGSFSTLEIQRTEQGDSAMYLCASSTRGTLNTEAFFGQGTRLTVV.

The chain links TRBV18 to TRBJ2-4; D is perhaps TRBD1 (6 bases). Trimming cost V 3 bases and J 6 bases, with 12 bases left between them. Germline values: CDR1 KGHSH, CDR2 LQKENI. The CDR3 extends over 14 amino acids. The DNA of the CDR3 is TGTGCCAGCTCACCGGACAGAAATCTAAACATTCAGTACTTC. Protein: CASSPDRNLNIQYF.

The CDR3 coding sequence is TGTGCCAGCAGCTCCTCAGGGGTTGGTTCACCCCTCCACTTT. Its protein is CASSSSGVGSPLHF. V is TRBV11-2 and J is TRBJ1-6, with D perhaps TRBD1 (6 bases). The CDR3 covers 14 residues. Germline values: CDR1 SGHAT, CDR2 FQNNGV. V gave up 4 bases and J gave up 9 bases, with 13 bases separating them.

This chain joins TRBV19 and TRBJ2-1; D not resolved. CDR1 is LNHDA and CDR2 is SQIVND in the germline V gene (reference sequence). This CDR3 is built from 13 residues. V lost 4 bases, J lost 8 bases, and 12 bases lay in between. CDR3: CASSTPRKHEQFF. The CDR3 DNA reads as TGTGCCAGTAGTACCCCTCGAAAGCATGAGCAGTTCTTC.

The rearrangement joins TRBV23-1 to TRBJ2-5; the D is unclear. The J call could be wrong; TRBJ2-7 is a better fit for the DNA end. TRBV23-1 is treated as an ORF (open reading frame) with a function not yet certain. This CDR3 is built from 16 residues. For the CDR3, the DNA is TGCGCCAGCAGCACATCAGACATCCCATTACCCTACGAGCAGTACTTC. Amino acids: CASSTSDIPLPYEQYF.

The CDR3 here is CASSPRIAGRTDTQYF. The DNA of the CDR3 is TGTGCCAGCAGCCCCCGGATAGCGGGTCGCACAGATACGCAGTATTTT. The chain joins TRBV27 to TRBJ2-3; TRBD2 aligns across 7 bases. After removal of 6 bases from V and 1 base from J, the junction contained 10 bases not matched to a gene. This CDR3 contains 16 residues. Germline V lookup: CDR1 MNHEY, CDR2 SMNVEV (reference sequence).

CDR3 amino acids: CASSDGGTGWHEQFF. The CDR3 DNA reads TGTGCCAGCAGTGATGGCGGGACAGGGTGGCATGAGCAGTTCTTC. The chain recombines TRBV6-1 with TRBJ2-1; TRBD1 matches 9 bases. The CDR3 contains 15 residues. With 3 bases clipped from V and 8 bases from J, the junction kept 8 bases outside the gene matches. Germline loops: CDR1 MNHNS, CDR2 SASEGT.

The rearrangement links TRBV11-3 to TRBJ2-7; possible D gene TRBD1, 6 bases. The V end was cut by 5 bases, the J end by 3 bases, with 14 bases between. The CDR3 runs to 14 residues. Germline-derived CDR1 and CDR2 are SGHNT and YENEEA. CDR3 sequence reads: CASSPNGQIYEQYF. The CDR3 DNA sequence: TGTGCCAGCAGCCCGAACGGACAGATCTACGAGCAGTACTTC.

V is TRBV7-2 and J is TRBJ1-1; D is possibly TRBD1 (6 bases). V was cut by 2 bases and J by 5 bases, with 15 bases left in between. The CDR3 runs 15 residues. The V gene's germline CDR1 is SGHTA and CDR2 FQGNSA. Here the CDR3 DNA reads TGTGCCAGCAGCTTATTCCAGGGGCGTGGGACTGAAGCTTTCTTT. Amino acid sequence: CASSLFQGRGTEAFF.

The CDR3 DNA is TGTGCCAGCAGCCCGGGACAGGGGGGATACAATGAGCAGTTCTTC. As protein: CASSPGQGGYNEQFF. This sequence joins TRBV7-2 and TRBJ2-1; 11 bases fit TRBD1. From germline, CDR1 is SGHTA and CDR2 FQGNSA. The CDR3 extends over 15 amino acids. Losses at the gene ends were 5 bases for V and 4 bases for J; bases not matched to a gene: 4.